This TCR beta chain was captured in a study of blood T cell repertoires in COVID-19. About the study: Material from acute and convalescent COVID-19 was sourced from the United States, Italy and Spain.

Individuals drawn from 20 to 30 US areas were about 18 to 90 years old. Donors of Cohort 3 who recovered were those that had two negative PCRs, clearance, or symptom resolution. V shed 0 bases and J shed 9 bases, with 9 bases lying between them. Germline V CDR1 and CDR2: SNHLY, FYNNEI. This CDR3 comprises 14 residues. How the authors handled the data: From reference gene primer amplification, estimates of nucleated cell counts were derived. Profiling relied on immunoSEQ multiplex PCR, and the TCRdb table lists in-frame clones only, not all of them. The D gene and trimming were derived from the DNA, and the V and J assignments and clone size from that table. This table has around 250,000 clones, 65% to 90% appearing once.

This receptor was obtained from a man aged 18 to 30 who had recovered from COVID-19. The source material was PBMCs or T cells enriched from blood (not recorded which). V usage is TRBV2 and J usage is TRBJ1-6; the D gene is possibly TRBD1 (6 bases). The CDR3 spells CASSEAGTISPLHF. The CDR3 bases are TGTGCCAGCAGTGAAGCCGGGACAATTTCACCCCTCCACTTT.